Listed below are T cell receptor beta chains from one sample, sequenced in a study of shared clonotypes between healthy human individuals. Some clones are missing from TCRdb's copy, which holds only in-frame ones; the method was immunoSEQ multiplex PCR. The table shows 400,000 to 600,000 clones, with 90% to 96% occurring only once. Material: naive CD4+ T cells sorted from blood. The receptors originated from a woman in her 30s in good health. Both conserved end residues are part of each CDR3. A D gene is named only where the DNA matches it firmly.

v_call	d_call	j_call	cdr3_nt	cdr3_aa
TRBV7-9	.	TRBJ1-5	TGTGCCAGCAGCTTAGAAGAGGAGCCCCAGCATTTT	CASSLEEEPQHF
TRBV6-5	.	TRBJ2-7	TGTGCCAGCAGTTACCAGAGGGGGAGCCACGAGCAGTACTTC	CASSYQRGSHEQYF
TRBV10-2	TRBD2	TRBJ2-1	TGCGCCAGCAGTTTCGCGGGGGGGCATGAGCAGTTCTTC	CASSFAGGHEQFF
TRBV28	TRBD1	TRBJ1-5	TGTGCCAGCAGTCTGACAGGGGGGGCTCAGCCCCAGCATTTT	CASSLTGGAQPQHF
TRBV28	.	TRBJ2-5	TGTGCCAGCAGTTTAGGGCAGGGGCCCGAGGAGACCCAGTACTTC	CASSLGQGPEETQYF
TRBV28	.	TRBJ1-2	TGTGCCAGCACCGTTGGCGGTAGTGGAGGCTACACCTTC	CASTVGGSGGYTF
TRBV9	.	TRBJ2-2	TGTGCCAGCAGCGTAGAGGGCGGGACCTCTGCCGGGGAGCTGTTTTTT	CASSVEGGTSAGELFF
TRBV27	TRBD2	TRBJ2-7	TGTGCCAGCAGTTTATCGGCTAGCGGGAGTGTCTACGAGCAGTACTTC	CASSLSASGSVYEQYF
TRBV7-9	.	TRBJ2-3	TGTGCCAGCAGCTTTACACGAGTGAGAGGGGATACGCAGTATTTT	CASSFTRVRGDTQYF
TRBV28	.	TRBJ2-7	TGTGCCAGCAGTCTAACCGGGACTGAGATATACGAGCAGTACTTC	CASSLTGTEIYEQYF
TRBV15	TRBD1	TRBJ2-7	TGTGCCACCAGCAGAGTGTGGCGGACAGGGGGTGGCGAGCAGTACTTC	CATSRVWRTGGGEQYF
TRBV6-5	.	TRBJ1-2	TGTGCCAGCAGGTTGGACAATGGCTACACCTTC	CASRLDNGYTF
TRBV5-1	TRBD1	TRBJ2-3	TGCGCCAGCCTCTTGGGACAGGCCTTCGGAGATACGCAGTATTTT	CASLLGQAFGDTQYF
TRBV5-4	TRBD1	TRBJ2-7	TGTGCCAGCAGCCCAGGACAGGGAGAATACGAGCAGTACTTC	CASSPGQGEYEQYF
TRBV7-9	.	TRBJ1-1	TGTGCCAGCAGCGCTAGCGGGGGGGTGACTGAAGCTTTCTTT	CASSASGGVTEAFF
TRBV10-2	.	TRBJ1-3	TGCGCCAGCAACGACGGACAGGGAAACACCATATATTTT	CASNDGQGNTIYF
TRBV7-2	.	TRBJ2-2	TGTGCCAGCAGCTTATCGGTCCTGCGGACGAACACCGGGGAGCTGTTTTTT	CASSLSVLRTNTGELFF
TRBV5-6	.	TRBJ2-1	TGTGCCAGCAGCTTGTGGGGTGTCGGGTCCGTCCAGTTCTTC	CASSLWGVGSVQFF
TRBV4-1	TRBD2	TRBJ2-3	TGCGCCAGCAGGCGGACTAGTTACATTAGCACAGATACGCAGTATTTT	CASRRTSYISTDTQYF
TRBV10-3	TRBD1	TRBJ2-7	TGTGCCATCAGAACGGACAGGACCCTTTCCTACGAGCAGTACTTC	CAIRTDRTLSYEQYF
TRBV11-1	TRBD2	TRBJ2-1	TGTGCCAGCAGCGGTGGGGCGGGAGGTCGCGGCAATGAGCAGTTCTTC	CASSGGAGGRGNEQFF
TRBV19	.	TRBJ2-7	TGTGCCAGTAGTACCTTCACTAGAAGCTACGAGCAGTACTTC	CASSTFTRSYEQYF
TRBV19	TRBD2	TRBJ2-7	TGTGCCAGTAGTAGTGGGACTAGCGGGACCTACGAGCAGTACTTC	CASSSGTSGTYEQYF
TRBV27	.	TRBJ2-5	TGTGCCAGCAGTTTAAACTCGGGAGTAGGAGAGACCCAGTACTTC	CASSLNSGVGETQYF
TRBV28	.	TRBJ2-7	TGTGCCAGCAGTTTGGGTCACAAAAACTACGAGCAGTACTTC	CASSLGHKNYEQYF